The 18 T cell receptor beta chains listed next were all sequenced from one sample in a study of T cell repertoires and HLA-DP antigens. The data were produced by immunoSEQ multiplex PCR, yet TCRdb's version contains in-frame clones alone and is incomplete. The table lists approximately 110,000 clones, 80% to 95% of them singletons. These receptors have no identified antigens. Material: CD4+ T cells from PBMCs. These receptors all stem from a woman between 18 and 29 years old in good health and CMV-seronegative.

This clone was counted a single time. This rearrangement joins TRBV28 to TRBJ2-3, with 9 bases matching TRBD2. V shed 3 bases, J shed 0 bases, and the junction held 4 bases outside the gene matches. Germline V gene lookup returns CDR1 MDHEN and CDR2 SYDVKM. The CDR3 has 16 residues. CDR3 DNA: TGTGCCAGCAGTTTTCAGCTAGCGGGGAGCACAGATACGCAGTATTTT. This codes for CASSFQLAGSTDTQYF.

This clone was recorded only once. This chain uses TRBV11-3 with TRBJ2-1; tentative D call: TRBD2 (5 bases). V was trimmed by 5 bases and J by 8 bases, leaving 19 bases between them. CDR3 size: 15 residues. Germline-derived CDR1 and CDR2 are SGHNT and YENEEA. The CDR3 loop is CASSERSGSVDEQFF. Here the CDR3 DNA reads TGTGCCAGCAGCGAACGATCGGGATCCGTCGATGAGCAGTTCTTC.

This rearrangement joins TRBV5-1 to TRBJ1-3; no firm D call. Germline CDR1 and CDR2: SGHRS and YFSETQ. Trimming cost V 0 bases and J 0 bases, with 16 bases left between them. This CDR3 has 18 amino acids. The CDR3 DNA reads TGCGCCAGCAGCTTGGGACGGCTTACAGAGTACTCTGGAAACACCATATATTTT. It yields the protein CASSLGRLTEYSGNTIYF.

The chain employs TRBV10-3 and TRBJ2-3; D is perhaps TRBD2 (6 bases). With 6 bases removed from V and 6 bases from J, the gap between germline ends came to 16 bases. CDR3 size: 14 residues. Germline lookup yields CDR1 ENHRY and CDR2 SYGVKD. CDR3 in amino acids: CAIRVGGSGDTQYF. CDR3 in DNA: TGTGCCATCAGGGTCGGGGGAAGCGGCGATACGCAGTATTTT.

The rearrangement links TRBV6-4 to TRBJ1-2, with a tentative D call TRBD1 (6 bases). Looked up from germline, CDR1 is MRHNA and CDR2 is SNTAGT. The CDR3 consists of 15 residues. V lost 4 bases, J lost 2 bases, and 14 bases lay in between. CDR3 region: CASSVETGRNYGYTF. CDR3 sequence (DNA): TGTGCCAGCAGTGTCGAGACAGGAAGAAACTATGGCTACACCTTC.

The chain couples TRBV5-4 to TRBJ1-2, with 7 bases that match TRBD1. This CDR3 contains 14 residues. CDR1 is SGHNT, CDR2 YYREEE, per germline (reference sequence). V lost 5 bases and J lost 4; bases outside the gene matches: 8. In DNA, the CDR3 is TGTGCCAGCAGGCCCCCGTCAGGGGGCTATGGCTACACCTTC. This encodes CASRPPSGGYGYTF. Using reference TRBV5-4 and TRBJ1-2 for the parts outside the CDR3, the full variable domain is ETGVTQSPTHLIKTRGQQVTLRCSSQSGHNTVSWYQQALGQGPQFIFQYYREEENGRGNFPPRFSGLQFPNYSSELNVNALELDDSALYLCASRPPSGGYGYTFGSGTRLTVV.

This clone came up a few times. The CDR3 region has the DNA TGCGCCAGCAGTCCAAAATCCGGGACAGGGGTTTCCTACGAGCAGTACGTC. Translating it yields CASSPKSGTGVSYEQYV. The chain is built from TRBV23-1 and TRBJ2-7; 10 bases align to TRBD1. TRBV23-1 is designated an ORF whose function remains uncertain. The V gene end was trimmed by 4 bases and the J gene end by 1 base; junction bases not matched to a gene: 10. The CDR3 spans 17 residues.

The J gene is TRBJ2-1, the V gene TRBV6-1, with 8 positions matching TRBD2. Germline V CDR1 and CDR2: MNHNS, SASEGT. The CDR3 is made up of 15 amino acids. J gave up 0 bases and V 5 bases, and 3 bases lay outside the gene matches. CDR3 in amino acids: CASSLSGNSYNEQFF. CDR3 DNA sequence: TGTGCCAGCAGTCTTAGCGGGAACTCCTACAATGAGCAGTTCTTC.

CDR3 sequence reads: CASSKEVISNQPQHF. The CDR3 DNA reads TGTGCCAGCAGTAAAGAGGTAATCAGCAATCAGCCCCAGCATTTT. The chain combines TRBV7-2 with TRBJ1-5, with D hard to call. Trimming stripped 6 bases from V and 1 base from J, with 13 bases between. The CDR3 length is 15 residues. The germline gives CDR1 SGHTA, CDR2 FQGNSA.

This rearrangement joins TRBV7-2 to TRBJ2-2; a possible D gene is TRBD2 (6 bases). V was trimmed by 5 bases and J by 8 bases, leaving 18 bases between them. CDR1 and CDR2 from the germline V gene are SGHTA and FQGNSA. CDR3 length: 15 amino acids. The CDR3 spells CASSMRRTNPGELFF. The CDR3 nucleotides read TGTGCCAGCAGCATGAGACGGACTAATCCGGGGGAGCTGTTTTTT. The entire variable domain, with the rest obtained from reference TRBV7-2 and TRBJ2-2, is as follows: GAGVSQSPSNKVTEKGKDVELRCDPISGHTALYWYRQSLGQGLEFLIYFQGNSAPDKSGLPSDRFSAERTGGSVSTLTIQRTQQEDSAVYLCASSMRRTNPGELFFGEGSRLTVL.

The chain links TRBV10-3 to TRBJ1-3, with TRBD1 matching 10 bases. Per the germline V gene, CDR1 is ENHRY and CDR2 is SYGVKD. The CDR3 covers 17 residues. Trimming took 2 bases from V and 2 from J; bases not matched to a gene: 6. CDR3 in amino acids: CAISENPGTGAGNTIYF. DNA of the CDR3: TGTGCCATCAGTGAGAACCCCGGGACAGGGGCTGGAAACACCATATATTTT.

This rearrangement joins TRBV7-8 to TRBJ1-6, with 7 bases matching TRBD1. The CDR3 length is 15 residues. The trim removed 1 base at V and 8 bases at J, leaving 5 bases unmatched. From germline, CDR1 is SGHVS and CDR2 FQNEAQ. The CDR3: CASSLVRGAYSPLHF. CDR3 in DNA: TGTGCCAGCAGCTTAGTCAGGGGGGCTTATTCACCCCTCCACTTT.

The V call is TRBV4-3, the J call TRBJ2-2; 10 positions agree with TRBD1. The trim removed 4 bases at V and 5 bases at J, leaving 4 bases unmatched. This CDR3 comprises 15 residues. In germline, CDR1 is LGHNA, CDR2 YSLEER. The CDR3 reads CASSRDRGKTGELFF. Written as DNA, the CDR3 is TGCGCCAGCAGCCGGGACAGGGGAAAAACCGGGGAGCTGTTTTTT.

This rearrangement joins TRBV15 to TRBJ2-4; possibly TRBD2 for D (6 bases). This CDR3 comprises 17 residues. Trimming took 0 bases from V and 10 from J, leaving 22 bases between them. The germline CDR1 and CDR2 sequences are LNHNV and YYDKDF (reference sequence). CDR3 nucleotides: TGTGCCACCAGCAGAGATATGGGAGTCAGGGAGGTTGGGATTCAGTACTTC. Encoded protein: CATSRDMGVREVGIQYF.

The chain employs TRBV28 and TRBJ2-7; TRBD2 matches 16 bases. Germline-derived CDR1 and CDR2 are MDHEN and SYDVKM. The CDR3 contains 18 residues. V lost 6 bases and J lost 4; bases outside the gene matches: 12. CDR3 in DNA: TGTGCCAGCAGCCGTCCGGGACTAGCGGGAGGGACGGAATACGAGCAGTACTTC. Translating gives CASSRPGLAGGTEYEQYF.

The chain recombines TRBV19 with TRBJ1-5; D ambiguous. V was cut by 6 bases and J by 6 bases, with 18 bases left in between. The CDR3 is made up of 15 amino acids. The V gene's germline CDR1 is LNHDA and CDR2 SQIVND (reference sequence). The CDR3 nucleotides read TGTGCCAGTAGCAGCCCCAACCTACTCCGTCAGCCCCAGCATTTT. It codes for CASSSPNLLRQPQHF.

The rearrangement links TRBV7-3 to TRBJ1-2; D uncertain. CDR1 is SGHTA and CDR2 is FQGTGA in the germline V gene. V lost 0 bases and J lost 8, with 10 bases in between. The CDR3 contains 13 residues. CDR3 sequence reads: CASSLTGSEGYTF. DNA of the CDR3: TGTGCCAGCAGCTTAACGGGCTCGGAGGGCTACACCTTC.

The chain links TRBV19 to TRBJ1-5, with TRBD1 as a possible D gene (5 bases). The CDR3 sequence is 16 residues long. Germline V gene lookup returns CDR1 LNHDA and CDR2 SQIVND (reference sequence). V was pared by 2 bases and J by 7 bases, with 18 bases between. CDR3 sequence: CASSIRVQALSQPQHF. The CDR3 DNA reads as TGTGCCAGTAGTATAAGGGTACAGGCCCTATCACAGCCCCAGCATTTT.